This T cell receptor beta chain was sequenced for a study of blood T cell repertoires in COVID-19. Background on the study: Donors in the United States, Italy and Spain gave samples during acute or convalescent COVID-19. PBMCs, B-cell-depleted T cells, or T cells were the source of the cDNA or gDNA that made up the material.

Deletions cut 8 bases from V and 5 bases from J, with 9 bases between. The CDR3 contains 11 residues. Germline V lookup: CDR1 LGHDT, CDR2 YNNKEL (reference sequence). Data came from immunoSEQ multiplex PCR; TCRdb stores just in-frame clones and leaves some out. The sample holds 310,000 or so clones, more than 75% seen once. Sequencing input: peripheral blood. This TCR derives from a man aged 65 to 85 with acute or convalescent COVID-19. The V call is TRBV3-1 (or the pseudogene TRBV3-2), the J call TRBJ1-1; possibly TRBD1 for D (5 bases). This chain's CDR3 is CASARGTEAFF. DNA for the CDR3: TGTGCCAGCGCTCGGGGGACTGAAGCTTTCTTT.